This T cell receptor beta chain originates from a study of blood T cell repertoires in COVID-19. Study-level background: Some COVID-19 samples were acute and others convalescent; all came from the United States, Italy and Spain.

Germline V CDR1 and CDR2: SGHNT, YYREEE (reference sequence). This CDR3 spans 19 amino acids. V trimming: 4 bases; J trimming: 5 bases; junction bases outside the gene matches: 19. Assay used: immunoSEQ multiplex PCR; TCRdb lists only in-frame clones, some missing. The sample has more than 95,000 clones, roughly 91% seen once. This receptor was taken from a human donor in a cohort sampled during active COVID-19. The rearrangement uses TRBV5-4 and TRBJ2-5; 11 nucleotides align to TRBD1. The material sequenced was peripheral blood. CDR3 residues: CASSPYRDRGSAMGETQYF. CDR3 nucleotides: TGTGCCAGCAGCCCTTATAGGGACAGGGGGTCGGCGATGGGTGAGACCCAGTACTTC.